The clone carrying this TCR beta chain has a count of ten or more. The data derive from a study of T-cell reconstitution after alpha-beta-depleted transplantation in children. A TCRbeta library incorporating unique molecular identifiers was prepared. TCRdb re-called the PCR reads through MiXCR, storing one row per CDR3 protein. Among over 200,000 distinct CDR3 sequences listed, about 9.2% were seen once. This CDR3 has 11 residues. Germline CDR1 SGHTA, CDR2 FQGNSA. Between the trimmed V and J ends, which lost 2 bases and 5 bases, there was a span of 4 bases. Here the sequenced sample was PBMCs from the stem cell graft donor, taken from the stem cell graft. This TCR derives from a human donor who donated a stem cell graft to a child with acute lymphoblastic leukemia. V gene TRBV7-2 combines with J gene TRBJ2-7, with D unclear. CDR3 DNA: TGTGCCAGCAGCTTAATCGACGAGCAGTACTTC. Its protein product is CASSLIDEQYF.